Listed below are T cell receptor beta chains from one sample, sequenced in a study of control samples from healthy donors and cancer patients. Assay: immunoSEQ multiplex PCR; the TCRdb copy retains only in-frame clones and omits some. Of about 73,000 clones in the sample, approximately 94% were seen once. Sequencing was performed on blood. The receptors were gathered from a woman aged 40 to 50 in good health. The CDR3 runs from the conserved cysteine through the conserved F or W. The D gene is left open where the match is weak. The size entry is marked missing in some rows and otherwise reads once, few, many or a size class.

v_call: TRBV12-3/TRBV12-4; j_call: TRBJ2-1; clone_size: -; d_call: -; cdr3_aa: CASSHGSSGGQFF; cdr3_nt: TGTGCCAGCAGTCACGGGTCCTCCGGGGGGCAGTTCTTC
v_call: TRBV6-1; j_call: TRBJ2-7; clone_size: -; d_call: -; cdr3_aa: CASSEFTVLSYEQYF; cdr3_nt: TGTGCCAGCAGTGAATTTACAGTCCTCTCCTACGAGCAGTACTTC
v_call: TRBV5-1; j_call: TRBJ2-1; clone_size: -; d_call: -; cdr3_aa: CASSLAEFNEQFF; cdr3_nt: TGCGCCAGCAGCTTGGCCGAGTTCAATGAGCAGTTCTTC
v_call: TRBV5-8; j_call: TRBJ1-5; clone_size: -; d_call: TRBD1; cdr3_aa: CASSLGDREDQPQHF; cdr3_nt: TGTGCCAGCAGCTTGGGGGACAGGGAGGATCAGCCCCAGCATTTT
v_call: TRBV5-8; j_call: TRBJ1-2; clone_size: -; d_call: -; cdr3_aa: CASSLDGGGTYGYTF; cdr3_nt: TGTGCCAGCAGCTTGGACGGGGGCGGCACCTATGGCTACACCTTC
v_call: TRBV2; j_call: TRBJ2-1; clone_size: -; d_call: -; cdr3_aa: CASRGGQYNEQFF; cdr3_nt: TGTGCCAGCAGGGGGGGACAGTACAATGAGCAGTTCTTC
v_call: TRBV6-5; j_call: TRBJ2-3; clone_size: few; d_call: TRBD2; cdr3_aa: CASGGLAGPDTQYF; cdr3_nt: TGTGCCAGCGGGGGACTAGCGGGACCAGATACGCAGTATTTT
v_call: TRBV4-1; j_call: TRBJ2-7; clone_size: -; d_call: TRBD2; cdr3_aa: CASSLTSGGYYEQYF; cdr3_nt: TGCGCCAGCAGCCTTACTAGCGGGGGTTACTACGAGCAGTACTTC
v_call: TRBV5-1; j_call: TRBJ1-2; clone_size: -; d_call: -; cdr3_aa: CASSLDQGNGYTF; cdr3_nt: TGCGCCAGCAGCTTGGATCAGGGAAATGGCTACACCTTC
v_call: TRBV18; j_call: TRBJ2-7; clone_size: -; d_call: -; cdr3_aa: CASSPHRDHEQYF; cdr3_nt: TGTGCCAGCTCACCACACAGGGACCACGAGCAGTACTTC
v_call: TRBV6-5; j_call: TRBJ2-7; clone_size: -; d_call: -; cdr3_aa: CASSWDRDYEQYF; cdr3_nt: TGTGCCAGCAGTTGGGACCGAGACTACGAGCAGTACTTC
v_call: TRBV5-6; j_call: TRBJ1-1; clone_size: -; d_call: -; cdr3_aa: CASSWAAVGTEAFF; cdr3_nt: TGTGCCAGCAGCTGGGCGGCAGTTGGGACTGAAGCTTTCTTT
v_call: TRBV29-1; j_call: TRBJ2-7; clone_size: -; d_call: -; cdr3_aa: CSVVEASYEQYF; cdr3_nt: TGCAGCGTTGTTGAGGCCTCCTACGAGCAGTACTTC
v_call: TRBV9; j_call: TRBJ2-2; clone_size: -; d_call: -; cdr3_aa: CASSVEGPTTGELFF; cdr3_nt: TGTGCCAGCAGCGTAGAAGGTCCGACCACCGGGGAGCTGTTTTTT
v_call: TRBV24-1; j_call: TRBJ2-5; clone_size: -; d_call: TRBD1; cdr3_aa: CATSEGQPQETQYF; cdr3_nt: TGTGCCACCAGTGAGGGACAGCCCCAAGAGACCCAGTACTTC
v_call: TRBV6-5; j_call: TRBJ1-2; clone_size: -; d_call: -; cdr3_aa: CASSSGLDGYTF; cdr3_nt: TGTGCCAGCAGTTCCGGGCTGGATGGCTACACCTTC
v_call: TRBV7-8; j_call: TRBJ2-7; clone_size: -; d_call: -; cdr3_aa: CASSSEQRAEQYF; cdr3_nt: TGTGCCAGCAGCTCCGAACAGAGGGCCGAGCAGTACTTC
v_call: TRBV4-1; j_call: TRBJ2-7; clone_size: once; d_call: -; cdr3_aa: CASSQAGGAYEQYF; cdr3_nt: TGCGCCAGCAGCCAAGCAGGAGGGGCCTACGAGCAGTACTTC
v_call: TRBV5-6; j_call: TRBJ2-1; clone_size: -; d_call: -; cdr3_aa: CASSTGISYNEQFF; cdr3_nt: TGTGCCAGCAGCACGGGAATCTCCTACAATGAGCAGTTCTTC
v_call: TRBV7-6; j_call: TRBJ2-5; clone_size: few; d_call: TRBD1; cdr3_aa: CASSSSEGAWETQYF; cdr3_nt: TGTGCCAGCAGCTCCTCAGAGGGGGCCTGGGAGACCCAGTACTTC
v_call: TRBV18; j_call: TRBJ1-4; clone_size: once; d_call: -; cdr3_aa: CASSPIPGPPGEKLFF; cdr3_nt: TGTGCCAGCTCACCCATTCCGGGACCTCCAGGAGAAAAACTGTTTTTT
v_call: TRBV7-6; j_call: TRBJ2-3; clone_size: -; d_call: TRBD1; cdr3_aa: CASSLGTAVLTDTQYF; cdr3_nt: TGTGCCAGCAGCCTGGGGACAGCAGTCCTGACTGATACGCAGTATTTT
v_call: TRBV10-3; j_call: TRBJ1-5; clone_size: once; d_call: -; cdr3_aa: CAISGGESNQPQHF; cdr3_nt: TGTGCCATCAGTGGGGGAGAGAGCAATCAGCCCCAGCATTTT
v_call: TRBV10-2; j_call: TRBJ1-5; clone_size: once; d_call: TRBD1; cdr3_aa: CASTRDRGLQPQHF; cdr3_nt: TGCGCCAGCACCCGGGACAGGGGCCTTCAGCCCCAGCATTTT
v_call: TRBV4-3; j_call: TRBJ2-7; clone_size: -; d_call: -; cdr3_aa: CASSQDRDYEQYF; cdr3_nt: TGCGCCAGCAGCCAAGACAGGGACTACGAGCAGTACTTC
v_call: TRBV9; j_call: TRBJ2-7; clone_size: once; d_call: -; cdr3_aa: CASSVYAGDSYEQYF; cdr3_nt: TGTGCCAGCAGCGTATACGCGGGGGACAGCTACGAGCAGTACTTC
v_call: TRBV28; j_call: TRBJ1-2; clone_size: -; d_call: -; cdr3_aa: CASSLLNPGDYGYTF; cdr3_nt: TGTGCCAGCAGTTTGTTAAATCCGGGTGACTATGGCTACACCTTC
v_call: TRBV3-1/TRBV3-2; j_call: TRBJ1-4; clone_size: -; d_call: -; cdr3_aa: CASSLRTANEKLFF; cdr3_nt: TGTGCCAGCAGCTTACGGACAGCAAATGAAAAACTGTTTTTT
v_call: TRBV6-9; j_call: TRBJ2-1; clone_size: once; d_call: TRBD2; cdr3_aa: CASSSTGTSVSSYNEQFF; cdr3_nt: TGTGCCAGCAGTTCCACGGGGACTAGCGTTAGCTCCTACAATGAGCAGTTCTTC
v_call: TRBV7-9; j_call: TRBJ1-2; clone_size: few; d_call: -; cdr3_aa: CASSNRVTGYTF; cdr3_nt: TGTGCCAGCAGCAACAGGGTAACTGGCTACACCTTC
v_call: TRBV19; j_call: TRBJ2-7; clone_size: -; d_call: -; cdr3_aa: CASSFRQGLTEQYF; cdr3_nt: TGTGCCAGTAGTTTCCGACAGGGACTCACGGAGCAGTACTTC
v_call: TRBV3-1/TRBV3-2; j_call: TRBJ2-5; clone_size: -; d_call: TRBD1; cdr3_aa: CASSLEHGQDQETQYF; cdr3_nt: TGTGCCAGCAGCCTAGAACACGGACAGGACCAAGAGACCCAGTACTTC
v_call: TRBV12-2; j_call: TRBJ1-2; clone_size: -; d_call: -; cdr3_aa: CASRLGPDSEQNYGYTF; cdr3_nt: TGTGCAAGTCGCTTAGGTCCGGACAGCGAGCAGAACTATGGCTACACCTTC
v_call: TRBV2; j_call: TRBJ1-1; clone_size: -; d_call: -; cdr3_aa: CASNEQVPNTEAFF; cdr3_nt: TGTGCCAGCAACGAACAGGTTCCGAACACTGAAGCTTTCTTT
v_call: TRBV3-1/TRBV3-2; j_call: TRBJ1-1; clone_size: once; d_call: -; cdr3_aa: CASSQEGGRNTEAFF; cdr3_nt: TGTGCCAGCAGCCAAGAGGGGGGAAGGAACACTGAAGCTTTCTTT
v_call: TRBV5-6; j_call: TRBJ1-1; clone_size: once; d_call: TRBD1; cdr3_aa: CASSPRDRGAFF; cdr3_nt: TGTGCCAGCAGCCCGCGGGACAGGGGGGCTTTCTTT
v_call: TRBV5-1; j_call: TRBJ2-3; clone_size: -; d_call: -; cdr3_aa: CASSLPLEYSTDTQYF; cdr3_nt: TGCGCCAGCAGCCTACCCTTGGAATATAGCACAGATACGCAGTATTTT
v_call: TRBV11-2; j_call: TRBJ1-1; clone_size: -; d_call: -; cdr3_aa: CASSSPVGGMNTEAFF; cdr3_nt: TGTGCCAGCAGCTCCCCCGTGGGCGGCATGAACACTGAAGCTTTCTTT
v_call: TRBV7-2; j_call: TRBJ2-5; clone_size: -; d_call: -; cdr3_aa: CASSPPTRETQYF; cdr3_nt: TGTGCCAGCAGCCCCCCAACCCGGGAGACCCAGTACTTC
v_call: TRBV29-1; j_call: TRBJ1-1; clone_size: once; d_call: -; cdr3_aa: CSVASGTRTFMNTEAFF; cdr3_nt: TGCAGCGTTGCTTCAGGGACAAGGACTTTTATGAACACTGAAGCTTTCTTT
v_call: TRBV18; j_call: TRBJ2-1; clone_size: -; d_call: -; cdr3_aa: CASSPEAAPYNEQFF; cdr3_nt: TGTGCCAGCTCACCAGAGGCAGCGCCCTACAATGAGCAGTTCTTC
v_call: TRBV6-2/TRBV6-3; j_call: TRBJ2-1; clone_size: -; d_call: -; cdr3_aa: CASNPNGGPYNEQFF; cdr3_nt: TGTGCCAGCAACCCCAACGGGGGGCCCTACAATGAGCAGTTCTTC
v_call: TRBV6-4; j_call: TRBJ1-6; clone_size: -; d_call: TRBD1; cdr3_aa: CASSWDRNSPLHF; cdr3_nt: TGTGCCAGCAGCTGGGACAGAAATTCACCCCTCCACTTT
v_call: TRBV5-1; j_call: TRBJ1-6; clone_size: -; d_call: -; cdr3_aa: CASSLEGGLYNSPLHF; cdr3_nt: TGCGCCAGCAGCTTGGAGGGGGGGCTATATAATTCACCCCTCCACTTT
v_call: TRBV6-5; j_call: TRBJ1-5; clone_size: -; d_call: -; cdr3_aa: CASSLGNSNQPQHF; cdr3_nt: TGTGCCAGCAGTCTGGGTAATAGCAATCAGCCCCAGCATTTT
v_call: TRBV30; j_call: TRBJ1-4; clone_size: -; d_call: -; cdr3_aa: CACSSSNEKLFF; cdr3_nt: TGTGCCTGTAGCAGTTCTAATGAAAAACTGTTTTTT
v_call: TRBV3-1/TRBV3-2; j_call: TRBJ1-3; clone_size: -; d_call: -; cdr3_aa: CASSQGRNTIYF; cdr3_nt: TGTGCCAGCAGCCAAGGAAGAAACACCATATATTTT
v_call: TRBV27; j_call: TRBJ2-1; clone_size: -; d_call: TRBD1; cdr3_aa: CAIRDRGGYNEQFF; cdr3_nt: TGTGCCATCAGGGACAGGGGTGGGTACAATGAGCAGTTCTTC
v_call: TRBV6-6; j_call: TRBJ1-4; clone_size: -; d_call: -; cdr3_aa: CATEQAYNEKLFF; cdr3_nt: TGTGCCACCGAACAGGCATATAATGAAAAACTGTTTTTT
v_call: TRBV19; j_call: TRBJ2-7; clone_size: once; d_call: -; cdr3_aa: CASRRELDALGYEQYF; cdr3_nt: TGTGCCAGTAGGAGAGAGCTTGACGCCCTCGGGTACGAGCAGTACTTC
v_call: TRBV6-5; j_call: TRBJ1-6; clone_size: -; d_call: TRBD1; cdr3_aa: CASKITGGGNSPLHF; cdr3_nt: TGTGCCAGCAAGATAACAGGGGGCGGCAATTCACCCCTCCACTTT
v_call: TRBV7-7; j_call: TRBJ2-3; clone_size: -; d_call: -; cdr3_aa: CASSLGGAGTDTQYF; cdr3_nt: TGTGCCAGCAGCTTAGGGGGAGCTGGGACAGATACGCAGTATTTT
v_call: TRBV6-5; j_call: TRBJ1-1; clone_size: -; d_call: -; cdr3_aa: CASSRTVNTEAFF; cdr3_nt: TGTGCCAGCAGCCGGACGGTGAACACTGAAGCTTTCTTT